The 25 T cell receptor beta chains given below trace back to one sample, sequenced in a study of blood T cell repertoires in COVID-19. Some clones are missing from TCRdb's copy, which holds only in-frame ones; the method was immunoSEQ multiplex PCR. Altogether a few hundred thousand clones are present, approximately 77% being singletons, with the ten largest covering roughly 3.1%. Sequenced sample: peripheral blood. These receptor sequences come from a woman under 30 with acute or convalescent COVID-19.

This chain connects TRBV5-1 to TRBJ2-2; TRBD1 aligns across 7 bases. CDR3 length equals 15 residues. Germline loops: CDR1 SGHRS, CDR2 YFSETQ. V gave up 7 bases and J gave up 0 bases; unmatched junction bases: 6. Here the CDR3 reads CASRQGVSNTGELFF. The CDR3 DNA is TGCGCCAGCCGCCAGGGGGTGTCGAACACCGGGGAGCTGTTTTTT.

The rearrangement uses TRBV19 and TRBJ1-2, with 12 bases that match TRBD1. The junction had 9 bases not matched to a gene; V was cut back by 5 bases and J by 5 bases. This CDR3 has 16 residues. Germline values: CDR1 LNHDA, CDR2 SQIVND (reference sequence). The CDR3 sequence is CASSGPGQGARYGYTF. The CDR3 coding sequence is TGTGCCAGTAGTGGGCCGGGACAGGGGGCGCGGTATGGCTACACCTTC.

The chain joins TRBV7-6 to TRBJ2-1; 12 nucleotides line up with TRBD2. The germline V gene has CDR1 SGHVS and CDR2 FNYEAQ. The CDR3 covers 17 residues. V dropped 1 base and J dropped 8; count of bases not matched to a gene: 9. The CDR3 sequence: CASSLGRLAGVIDEQFF. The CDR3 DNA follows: TGTGCCAGCAGCTTAGGCCGACTAGCGGGAGTGATAGATGAGCAGTTCTTC.

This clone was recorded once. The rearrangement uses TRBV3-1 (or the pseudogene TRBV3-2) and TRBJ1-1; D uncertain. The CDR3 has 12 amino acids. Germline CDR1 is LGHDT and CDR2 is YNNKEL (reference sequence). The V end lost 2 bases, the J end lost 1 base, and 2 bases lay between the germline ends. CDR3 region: CASSQRNTEAFF. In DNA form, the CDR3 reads TGTGCCAGCAGCCAACGGAACACTGAAGCTTTCTTT.

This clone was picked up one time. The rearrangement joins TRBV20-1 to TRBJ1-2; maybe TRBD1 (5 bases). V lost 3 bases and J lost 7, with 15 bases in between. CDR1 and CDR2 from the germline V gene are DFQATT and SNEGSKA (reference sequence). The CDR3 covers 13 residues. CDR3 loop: CSASSGVLVGYTF. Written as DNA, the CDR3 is TGCAGTGCTAGTTCGGGGGTTTTAGTTGGCTACACCTTC.

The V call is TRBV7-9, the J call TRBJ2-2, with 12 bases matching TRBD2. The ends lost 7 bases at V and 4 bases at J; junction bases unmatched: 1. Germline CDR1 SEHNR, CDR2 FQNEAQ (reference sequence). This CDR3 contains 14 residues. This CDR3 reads CASKLAGGTGELFF. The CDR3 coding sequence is TGTGCCAGCAAACTAGCGGGAGGCACCGGGGAGCTGTTTTTT.

The CDR3: CAWSRGQVTGELFF. The CDR3 DNA follows: TGTGCCTGGAGTAGGGGACAGGTCACCGGGGAGCTGTTTTTT. The genes are TRBV30 and TRBJ2-2, with 8 nucleotides matching TRBD1. The junction had 3 bases not matched to a gene; V was cut back by 2 bases and J by 4 bases. Germline V lookup: CDR1 GTSNPN, CDR2 SVGIG (reference sequence). CDR3 length: 14 amino acids.

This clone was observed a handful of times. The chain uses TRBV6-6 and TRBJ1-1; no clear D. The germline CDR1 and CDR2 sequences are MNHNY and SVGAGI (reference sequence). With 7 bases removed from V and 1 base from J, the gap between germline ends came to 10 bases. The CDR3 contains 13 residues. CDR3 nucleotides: TGTGCCAGCAACCAACAGAAGAACACTGAAGCTTTCTTT. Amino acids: CASNQQKNTEAFF.

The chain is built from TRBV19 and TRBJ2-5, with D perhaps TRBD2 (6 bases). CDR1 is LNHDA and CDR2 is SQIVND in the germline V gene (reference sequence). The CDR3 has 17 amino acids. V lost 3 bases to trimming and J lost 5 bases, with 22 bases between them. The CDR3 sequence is CASSIHGGSHIAETQYF. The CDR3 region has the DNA TGTGCCAGTAGTATCCATGGAGGGTCCCATATTGCTGAGACCCAGTACTTC.

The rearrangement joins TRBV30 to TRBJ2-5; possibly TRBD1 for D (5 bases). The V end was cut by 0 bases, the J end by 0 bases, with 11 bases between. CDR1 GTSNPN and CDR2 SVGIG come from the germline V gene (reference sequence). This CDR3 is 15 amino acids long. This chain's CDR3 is CAWSVLSGYQETQYF. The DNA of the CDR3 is TGTGCCTGGAGTGTATTGTCAGGGTACCAAGAGACCCAGTACTTC.

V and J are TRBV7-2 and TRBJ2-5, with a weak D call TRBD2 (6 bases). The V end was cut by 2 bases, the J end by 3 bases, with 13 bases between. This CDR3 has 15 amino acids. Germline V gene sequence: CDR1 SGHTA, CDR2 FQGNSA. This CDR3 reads CASSLPLGGKETQYF. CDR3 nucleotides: TGTGCCAGCAGCTTACCACTAGGCGGGAAAGAGACCCAGTACTTC.

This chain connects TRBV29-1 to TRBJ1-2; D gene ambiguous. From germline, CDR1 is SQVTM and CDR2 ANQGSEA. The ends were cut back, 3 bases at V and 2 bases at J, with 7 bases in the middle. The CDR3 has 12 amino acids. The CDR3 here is CSVDNWNYGYTF. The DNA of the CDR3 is TGCAGCGTTGACAACTGGAACTATGGCTACACCTTC.

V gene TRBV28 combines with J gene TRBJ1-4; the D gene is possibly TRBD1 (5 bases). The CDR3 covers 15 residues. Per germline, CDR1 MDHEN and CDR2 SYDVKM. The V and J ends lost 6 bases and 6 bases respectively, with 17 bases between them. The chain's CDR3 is CASSPRGPGDEKLFF. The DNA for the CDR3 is TGTGCCAGCAGCCCCCGAGGCCCGGGGGATGAAAAACTGTTTTTT.

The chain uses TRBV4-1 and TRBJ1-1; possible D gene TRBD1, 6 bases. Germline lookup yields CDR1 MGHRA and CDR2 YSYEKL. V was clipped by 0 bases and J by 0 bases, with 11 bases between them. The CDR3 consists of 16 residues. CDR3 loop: CASSQEGRGMNTEAFF. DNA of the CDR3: TGCGCCAGCAGCCAAGAGGGGAGGGGGATGAACACTGAAGCTTTCTTT.

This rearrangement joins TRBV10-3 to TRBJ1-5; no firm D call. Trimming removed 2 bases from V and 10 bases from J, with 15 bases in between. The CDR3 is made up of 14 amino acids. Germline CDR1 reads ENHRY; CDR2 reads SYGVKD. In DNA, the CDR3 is TGTGCCATCAGTGAGGGTGGGCTATCGGATCCCCAGCATTTT. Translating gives CAISEGGLSDPQHF.

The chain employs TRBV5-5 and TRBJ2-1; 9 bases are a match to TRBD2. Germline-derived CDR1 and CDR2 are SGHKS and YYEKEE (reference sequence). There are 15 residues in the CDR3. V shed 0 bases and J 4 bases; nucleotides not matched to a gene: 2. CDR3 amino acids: CASSLGGRVYNEQFF. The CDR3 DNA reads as TGTGCCAGCAGCTTGGGCGGGAGGGTGTACAATGAGCAGTTCTTC.

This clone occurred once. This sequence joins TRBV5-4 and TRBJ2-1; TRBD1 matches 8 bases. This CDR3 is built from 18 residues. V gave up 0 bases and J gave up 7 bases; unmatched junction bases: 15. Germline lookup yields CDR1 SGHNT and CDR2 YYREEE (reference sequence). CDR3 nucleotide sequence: TGTGCCAGCAGCTTGGGGTTTTTATCGTCAGGGGGCTGGAATGAGCAGTTCTTC. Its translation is CASSLGFLSSGGWNEQFF.

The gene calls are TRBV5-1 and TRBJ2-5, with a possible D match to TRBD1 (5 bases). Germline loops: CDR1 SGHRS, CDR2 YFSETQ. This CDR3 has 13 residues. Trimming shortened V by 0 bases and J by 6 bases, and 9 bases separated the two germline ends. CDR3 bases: TGCGCCAGCAGCTTGGAGGGGCCACAGACCCAGTACTTC. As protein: CASSLEGPQTQYF.

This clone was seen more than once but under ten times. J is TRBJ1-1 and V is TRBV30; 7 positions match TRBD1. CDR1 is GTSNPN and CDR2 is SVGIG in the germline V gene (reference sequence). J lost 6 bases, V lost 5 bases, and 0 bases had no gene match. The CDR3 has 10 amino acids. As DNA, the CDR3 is TGTGCCTGGGGACAGGCTGAAGCTTTCTTT. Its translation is CAWGQAEAFF. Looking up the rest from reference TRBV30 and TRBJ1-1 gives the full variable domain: SQTIHQWPATLVQPVGSPLSLECTVEGTSNPNLYWYRQAAGRGLQLLFYSVGIGQISSEVPQNLSASRPQDRQFILSSKKLLLSDSGFYLCAWGQAEAFFGQGTRLTVV.

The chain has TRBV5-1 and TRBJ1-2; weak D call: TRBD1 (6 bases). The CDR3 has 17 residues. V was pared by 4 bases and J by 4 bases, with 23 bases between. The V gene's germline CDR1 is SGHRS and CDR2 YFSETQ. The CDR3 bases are TGCGCCAGCAGCCCCAGGTCTGGACAGTTTTCTATCTATGGCTACACCTTC. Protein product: CASSPRSGQFSIYGYTF.

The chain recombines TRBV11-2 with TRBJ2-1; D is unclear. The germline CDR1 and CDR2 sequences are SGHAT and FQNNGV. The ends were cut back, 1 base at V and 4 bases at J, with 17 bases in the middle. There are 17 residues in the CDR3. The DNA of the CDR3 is TGTGCCAGCAGCTTAGTAAAGTTTTCCTTGCTATACAATGAGCAGTTCTTC. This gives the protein CASSLVKFSLLYNEQFF. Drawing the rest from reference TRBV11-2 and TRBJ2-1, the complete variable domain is EAGVAQSPRYKIIEKRQSVAFWCNPISGHATLYWYQQILGQGPKLLIQFQNNGVVDDSQLPKDRFSAERLKGVDSTLKIQPAKLEDSAVYLCASSLVKFSLLYNEQFFGPGTRLTVL.

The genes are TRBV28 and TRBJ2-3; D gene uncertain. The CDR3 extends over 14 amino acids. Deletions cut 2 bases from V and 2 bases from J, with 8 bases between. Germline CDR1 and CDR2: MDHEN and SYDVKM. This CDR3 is CASSLEQYTDTQYF. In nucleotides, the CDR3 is TGTGCCAGCAGTTTAGAACAGTACACAGATACGCAGTATTTT.

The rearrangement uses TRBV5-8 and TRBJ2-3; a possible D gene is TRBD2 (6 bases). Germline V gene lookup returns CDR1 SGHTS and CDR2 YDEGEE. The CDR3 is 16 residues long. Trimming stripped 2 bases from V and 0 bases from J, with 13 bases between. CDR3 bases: TGTGCCAGCAGCTTCTTACTAGCCGCTAGCACAGATACGCAGTATTTT. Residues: CASSFLLAASTDTQYF.

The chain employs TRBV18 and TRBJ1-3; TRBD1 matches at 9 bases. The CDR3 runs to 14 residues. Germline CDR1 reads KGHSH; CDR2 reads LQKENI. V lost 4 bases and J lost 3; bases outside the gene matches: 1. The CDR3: CASSRTGVGNTIYF. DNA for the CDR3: TGTGCCAGCTCACGGACAGGGGTTGGAAACACCATATATTTT.

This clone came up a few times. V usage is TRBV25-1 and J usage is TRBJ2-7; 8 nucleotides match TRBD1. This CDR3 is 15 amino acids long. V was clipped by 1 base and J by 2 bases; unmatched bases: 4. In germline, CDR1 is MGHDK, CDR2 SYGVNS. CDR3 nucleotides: TGTGCCAGCAGTGAATGGAGGACAGGGACCTACGAGCAGTACTTC. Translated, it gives CASSEWRTGTYEQYF.